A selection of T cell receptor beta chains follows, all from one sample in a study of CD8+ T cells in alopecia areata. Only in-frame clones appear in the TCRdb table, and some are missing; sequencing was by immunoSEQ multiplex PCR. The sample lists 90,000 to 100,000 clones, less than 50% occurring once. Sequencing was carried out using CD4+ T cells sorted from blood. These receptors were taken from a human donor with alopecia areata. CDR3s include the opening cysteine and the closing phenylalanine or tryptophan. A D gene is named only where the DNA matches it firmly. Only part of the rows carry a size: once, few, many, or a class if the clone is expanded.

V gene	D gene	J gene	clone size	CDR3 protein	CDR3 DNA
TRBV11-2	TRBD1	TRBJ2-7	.	CASSLQNRQGVKYEQYF	TGTGCCAGCAGCTTACAGAATCGGCAGGGGGTCAAGTACGAGCAGTACTTC
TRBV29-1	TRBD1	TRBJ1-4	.	CSASGTGGEKLFF	TGCAGCGCTTCCGGGACAGGGGGCGAAAAACTGTTTTTT
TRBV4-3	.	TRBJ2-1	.	CASSQDSQRAHNEQFF	TGCGCCAGCAGCCAAGATTCCCAGCGGGCCCACAATGAGCAGTTCTTC
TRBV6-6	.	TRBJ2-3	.	CASSYRLLGQYF	TGTGCCAGCAGTTACCGGCTTTTGGGGCAGTATTTT
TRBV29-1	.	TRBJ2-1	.	CSVVSALASAEQFF	TGCAGCGTTGTAAGCGCATTGGCCTCGGCTGAGCAGTTCTTC
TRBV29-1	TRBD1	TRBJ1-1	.	CSVGWDRGRSEAFF	TGCAGCGTTGGCTGGGACAGGGGGAGGTCTGAAGCTTTCTTT
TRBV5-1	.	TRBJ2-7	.	CASSLVRGSYYEQYF	TGCGCCAGCAGCTTGGTACGGGGGTCGTACTACGAGCAGTACTTC
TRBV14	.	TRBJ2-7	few	CASSLSGYEQYF	TGTGCCAGCAGCCTTTCGGGGTACGAGCAGTACTTC
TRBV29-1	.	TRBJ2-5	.	CSVDSGRGETQYF	TGCAGCGTTGACTCCGGCAGGGGAGAGACCCAGTACTTC
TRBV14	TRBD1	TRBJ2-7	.	CASSQGNRGYEQYF	TGTGCCAGCAGCCAAGGGAACAGGGGCTACGAGCAGTACTTC
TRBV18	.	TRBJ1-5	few	CASSPDSNQPQHF	TGTGCCAGCTCACCAGACAGCAATCAGCCCCAGCATTTT
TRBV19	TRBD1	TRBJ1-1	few	CASSRWPGQGAYRTEAFF	TGTGCCAGTAGTAGATGGCCGGGACAGGGGGCCTATCGGACTGAAGCTTTCTTT
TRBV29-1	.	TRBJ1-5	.	CSVYGNLLTQHF	TGCAGCGTTTACGGGAACCTCCTTACCCAGCATTTT
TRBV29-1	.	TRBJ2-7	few	CSVLLYIGDYEQYF	TGCAGCGTTCTGTTGTACATAGGGGACTACGAGCAGTACTTC
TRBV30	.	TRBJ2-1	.	CAWSIKVLYNEQFF	TGTGCCTGGAGTATTAAGGTCCTCTACAATGAGCAGTTCTTC
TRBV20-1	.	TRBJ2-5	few	CSASQAETQYF	TGCAGTGCTTCCCAGGCAGAGACCCAGTACTTC
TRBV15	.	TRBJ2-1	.	CATSRERYEQFF	TGTGCCACCAGCAGAGAACGGTATGAGCAGTTCTTC
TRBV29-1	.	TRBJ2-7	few	CSVEDIKGPVEQYF	TGCAGCGTTGAAGATATTAAGGGGCCGGTCGAGCAGTACTTC
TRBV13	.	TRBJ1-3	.	CASSLRQTGNTIYF	TGTGCCAGCAGCTTACGACAGACTGGAAACACCATATATTTT
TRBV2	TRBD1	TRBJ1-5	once	CASSGQGRFNQPQHF	TGTGCCAGCAGCGGACAGGGAAGATTCAATCAGCCCCAGCATTTT
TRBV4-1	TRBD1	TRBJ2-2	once	CASSNRGINTGELFF	TGCGCCAGCAGCAACAGGGGTATTAACACCGGGGAGCTGTTTTTT
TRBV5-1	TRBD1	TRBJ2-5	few	CASSWADRGLETQYF	TGCGCCAGCAGCTGGGCGGACAGGGGGCTGGAGACCCAGTACTTC
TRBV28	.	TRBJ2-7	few	CASSFWGTYEQYF	TGTGCCAGCAGTTTTTGGGGGACCTACGAGCAGTACTTC
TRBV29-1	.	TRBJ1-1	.	CSVGASLDTEAFF	TGCAGCGTCGGGGCTTCTTTGGACACTGAAGCTTTCTTT
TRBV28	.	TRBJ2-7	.	CASSLWGESYEQYF	TGTGCCAGCAGTTTATGGGGGGAGTCTTACGAGCAGTACTTC
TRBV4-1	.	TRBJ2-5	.	CASSQAWTAEETQYF	TGCGCCAGCAGCCAAGCATGGACTGCCGAAGAGACCCAGTACTTC
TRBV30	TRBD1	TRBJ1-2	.	CAWGQDYGYTF	TGTGCCTGGGGACAGGACTATGGCTACACCTTC
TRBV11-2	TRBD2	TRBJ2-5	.	CASSLWGGETQYF	TGTGCCAGCAGCTTATGGGGGGGAGAGACCCAGTACTTC
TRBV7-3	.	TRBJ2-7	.	CASSLVVGRQVYEQYF	TGTGCCAGCAGCTTAGTCGTGGGCAGGCAAGTGTACGAGCAGTACTTC
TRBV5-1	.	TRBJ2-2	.	CASSLALDTGELFF	TGCGCCAGCAGCTTGGCCCTGGACACCGGGGAGCTGTTTTTT
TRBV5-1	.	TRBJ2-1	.	CASSLGPGGSARVYNEQFF	TGCGCCAGCAGCTTAGGTCCAGGGGGGAGCGCACGGGTGTACAATGAGCAGTTCTTC
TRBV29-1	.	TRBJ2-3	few	CSAASGLKDTQYF	TGCAGCGCGGCGTCAGGTTTGAAGGATACGCAGTATTTT
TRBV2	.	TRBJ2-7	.	CASSERTSSYEQYF	TGTGCCAGCAGTGAAAGGACTTCCTCCTACGAGCAGTACTTC
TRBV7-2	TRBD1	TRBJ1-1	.	CASSSYRGGTEAFF	TGTGCCAGCAGCTCCTACAGGGGTGGCACTGAAGCTTTCTTT
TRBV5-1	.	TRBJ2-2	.	CASSLGTPNTGELFF	TGCGCCAGCAGCCTTGGGACACCGAACACCGGGGAGCTGTTTTTT
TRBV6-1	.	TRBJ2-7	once	CASPGRGTYEQYF	TGTGCCAGCCCGGGCAGGGGAACCTACGAGCAGTACTTC
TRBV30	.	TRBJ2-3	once	CATGTPLADTQYF	TGTGCTACCGGGACTCCCTTGGCAGATACGCAGTATTTT
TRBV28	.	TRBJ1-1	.	CASSRSRNTEAFF	TGTGCCAGCAGTCGCTCCAGGAACACTGAAGCTTTCTTT
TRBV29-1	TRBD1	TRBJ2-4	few	CSVGDSPKNIQYF	TGCAGCGTTGGGGACAGCCCCAAAAACATTCAGTACTTC
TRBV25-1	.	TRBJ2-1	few	CASSGRAQGNEQFF	TGTGCCAGCAGTGGGCGCGCCCAAGGCAATGAGCAGTTCTTC
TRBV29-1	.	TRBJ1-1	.	CSGRSGGNTEAFF	TGCAGCGGGCGATCGGGGGGAAACACTGAAGCTTTCTTT
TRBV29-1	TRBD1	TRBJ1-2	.	CSALDRGFGYTF	TGCAGCGCCTTGGACAGGGGGTTTGGCTACACCTTC
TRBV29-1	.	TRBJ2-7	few	CSVEEGGDEQYF	TGCAGCGTTGAAGAAGGAGGTGACGAGCAGTACTTC
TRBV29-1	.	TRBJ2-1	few	CSVGDGYNEQFF	TGCAGCGTTGGGGACGGCTACAATGAGCAGTTCTTC
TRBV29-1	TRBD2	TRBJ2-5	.	CSVKVAGETQYF	TGCAGCGTTAAGGTAGCGGGTGAGACCCAGTACTTC
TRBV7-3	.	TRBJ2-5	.	CASSYPGKQETQYF	TGTGCCAGCAGCTATCCCGGGAAGCAAGAGACCCAGTACTTC
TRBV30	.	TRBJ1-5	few	CAWSVQGGPSGAQHF	TGTGCCTGGAGTGTACAGGGCGGCCCCTCGGGGGCCCAGCATTTT
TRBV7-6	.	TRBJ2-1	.	CASSPGPKPYNEQFF	TGTGCCAGCAGCCCGGGCCCAAAACCCTACAATGAGCAGTTCTTC
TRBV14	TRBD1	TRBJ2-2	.	CASSQLVDRTTGELFF	TGTGCCAGCAGCCAACTCGTGGACAGGACAACCGGGGAGCTGTTTTTT